Listed here is a single T cell receptor beta chain. Its specificity is unknown. The sequenced fragment ends 3 residues before the CDR3 boundary, so the rest is inferred from the germline J gene. The sample originates from a study of T cell clonality in common variable immunodeficiency. Germline V gene lookup returns CDR1 SGHRS and CDR2 YFSETQ. Trimming removed 4 bases from V and 6 bases from J; junction bases left unmatched: 13. This CDR3 comprises 18 residues. The data were produced by immunoSEQ multiplex PCR, yet TCRdb's version contains in-frame clones alone and is incomplete. Observed in the sample are about 40,000 clones, none of them singletons. Study conclusions and caveats: Authors noted CVID clonality's cause needs subpopulation repertoire sequencing. CVID patient heterogeneity limited repertoire-clinical complication correlations. Common variable immunodeficiency TCR beta sequences reportedly had fewer deletions and N-nucleotide insertions. TCRbeta clonality was increased in CVID versus healthy controls.

This receptor was taken from a person between 18 and 70 years old in good health. The rearrangement uses TRBV5-1 and TRBJ2-3, with 14 bases identical to TRBD2. Sequenced: peripheral blood mononuclear cells. The CDR3 bases that were read are TGCGCCAGCAGCCCCCGGGGAGGGACTAGCGGGAGCCCGGATACG. This translates into CASSPRGGTSGSPDT. The full CDR3 protein is CASSPRGGTSGSPDTQYF.